This entry concerns a single T cell receptor (beta chain). The data belong to a study of blood T cell repertoires in COVID-19. Study details: Acute and convalescent COVID-19 specimens originated in the United States, Italy and Spain.

Repertoires were generated with immunoSEQ multiplex PCR, while TCRdb's copy carries only in-frame clones and drops some. The sample has 210,000 or so clones; 85% are singletons. Patients in Seattle were enrolled during active infection, then followed longitudinally. Germline trimming cut 5 bases from V and 2 bases from J; bases unmatched to any gene: 3. CDR3 length: 16 residues. CDR1 is SGHAT, CDR2 FQNNGV, per germline. The clonotype comes from a man in his fifties with COVID-19, enrolled during active disease. V is TRBV11-2 and J is TRBJ2-3, with 14 bases that match TRBD2. Sequencing was carried out using peripheral blood. The CDR3 is CASSKGLAGDTDTQYF. In nucleotides, the CDR3 is TGTGCCAGCAGCAAGGGACTAGCGGGGGACACAGATACGCAGTATTTT.